One T cell receptor (beta chain) is described in this entry. No antigen is known for it. This record comes from a study of multiple sclerosis patients with progressive multifocal leukoencephalopathy. Study-wide findings and caveats: Most PML patients had lower entropy, suggesting less diverse TRB repertoires.

The time point was: about six months of natalizumab therapy. T1 and T2 blood were collected at 6 and 12 months of natalizumab. Some clones are missing from TCRdb's copy, which holds only in-frame ones; the method was immunoSEQ multiplex PCR. The data show about 30,000 clones, with roughly 89% seen just once and approximately 1.5% held by the top ten. The source was PBMCs, collected from a patient treated with natalizumab. This TCR derives from a human donor with multiple sclerosis.

The CDR3 DNA reads as TGTGCCAGCAGCTTATTAGACAGGGCGTTGGACGAGCAGTACTTC. Its translation is CASSLLDRALDEQYF. The chain couples TRBV7-6 to TRBJ2-7; 7 bases match TRBD1. The CDR3 consists of 15 residues. After removal of 2 bases from V and 5 bases from J, the junction contained 9 bases not matched to a gene. Per germline, CDR1 SGHVS and CDR2 FNYEAQ.